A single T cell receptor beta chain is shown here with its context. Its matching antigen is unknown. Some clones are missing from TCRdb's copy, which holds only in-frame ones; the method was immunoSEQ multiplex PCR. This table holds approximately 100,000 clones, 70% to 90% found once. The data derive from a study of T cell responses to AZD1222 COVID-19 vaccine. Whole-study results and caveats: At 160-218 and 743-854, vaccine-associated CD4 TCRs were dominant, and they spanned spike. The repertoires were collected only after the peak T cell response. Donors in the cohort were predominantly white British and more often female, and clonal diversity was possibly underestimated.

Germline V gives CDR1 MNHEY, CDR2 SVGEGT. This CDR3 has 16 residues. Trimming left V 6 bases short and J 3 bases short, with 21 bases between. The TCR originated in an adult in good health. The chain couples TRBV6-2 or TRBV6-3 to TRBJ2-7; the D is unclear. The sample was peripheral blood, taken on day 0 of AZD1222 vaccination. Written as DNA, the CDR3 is TGTGCCAGCAGCGTCGGCCGGGCCCGCGGTAACTACGAGCAGTACTTC. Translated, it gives CASSVGRARGNYEQYF.